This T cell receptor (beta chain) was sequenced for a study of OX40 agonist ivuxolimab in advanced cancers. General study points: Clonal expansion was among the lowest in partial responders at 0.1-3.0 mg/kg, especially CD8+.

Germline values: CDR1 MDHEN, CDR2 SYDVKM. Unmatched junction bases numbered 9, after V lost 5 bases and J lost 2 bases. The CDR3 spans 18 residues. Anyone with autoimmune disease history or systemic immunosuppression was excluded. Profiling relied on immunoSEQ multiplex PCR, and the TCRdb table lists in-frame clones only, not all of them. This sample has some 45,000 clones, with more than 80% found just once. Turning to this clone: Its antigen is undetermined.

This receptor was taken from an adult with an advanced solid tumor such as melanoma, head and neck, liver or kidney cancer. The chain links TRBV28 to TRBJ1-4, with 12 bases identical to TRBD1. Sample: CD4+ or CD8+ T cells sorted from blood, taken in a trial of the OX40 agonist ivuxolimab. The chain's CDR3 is CASSPGTGGFRTNEKLFF. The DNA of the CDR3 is TGTGCCAGCAGTCCCGGGACAGGGGGCTTCAGGACTAATGAAAAACTGTTTTTT.